This paragraph reports one TCR beta chain. Its specificity is not known. This specimen comes from a study of T cell repertoires in cytomegalovirus infection. Across the study: An indication of both CMV infection and matching HLA type came from public TCR beta signatures.

A single record per CDR3 protein comes from TCRdb applying MiXCR to the reads. The sample has about 500,000 distinct CDR3 sequences; about 33% are singletons. The CDR3 sequence is 13 residues long. CDR1 is SGHAT, CDR2 FQNNGV, per germline. V was shortened by 5 bases and J by 5 bases, with 12 bases between the two germline ends. Overall study findings and caveats: What dominated the ex vivo response were HLA-C-restricted CMV-specific TCR beta clonotypes.

The V call is TRBV11-2, the J call TRBJ1-1; the D gene is possibly TRBD1 (5 bases). Sample: cultured PBMCs, taken from culture after CMV antigen stimulation. This clonotype originated in a human donor in good health (CMV status not recorded). Some clones in this sample may be carry-over from other donors' samples. CDR3 bases: TGTGCCAGCAGCCGAGGCGGGGGGACTGAAGCTTTCTTT. It encodes CASSRGGGTEAFF.